This entry lists 5 T cell receptor beta chains sequenced from one sample in a study of CXCR3-negative and CXCR3-positive naive CD8 T cells. The study made its TRB cDNA libraries by 5' RACE, adding UMI labels. TCRdb reprocessed the 5' RACE reads and stores each CDR3 protein as one record, lacking DNA. The repertoire table contains about 38,000 distinct CDR3 sequences. Input material: memory CD8+ T cells from blood. Source of these receptors: a human donor in good health. Some clones in this sample may be carry-over from other donors' samples.

This CDR3 is CASSELRDNHYEQYF. The chain couples TRBV2 to TRBJ2-7; TCRdb names TRBD1, which stays unverified in the absence of DNA. The germline V gene has CDR1 SNHLY and CDR2 FYNNEI. There are 15 residues in the CDR3.

V usage is TRBV7-2 and J usage is TRBJ1-4; checking the TCRdb D call of TRBD1 is not possible without DNA. The CDR3 runs to 15 residues. From germline, CDR1 is SGHTA and CDR2 FQGNSA. Here the CDR3 reads CASSLGTATNEKLFF.

This sequence joins TRBV7-2 and TRBJ2-3; the D call from TCRdb, TRBD2, cannot be confirmed without DNA. The CDR3 has 16 residues. Germline values: CDR1 SGHTA, CDR2 FQGNSA. Here the CDR3 reads CASSLRLAVLTDTQYF.

The rearrangement joins TRBV6-2 or TRBV6-3 to TRBJ2-7; there is no DNA to check the TCRdb D call of TRBD1. The CDR3 is 14 amino acids. Germline CDR1 and CDR2: MNHEY and SVGEGT. CDR3 in amino acids: CASSYYGQGDEQYF.

The V call is TRBV6-4, the J call TRBJ2-3; TCRdb reports TRBD1, a call that lacks DNA to check it against. The CDR3 is made up of 14 amino acids. Per the germline V gene, CDR1 is MRHNA and CDR2 is SNTAGT. CDR3 protein: CASSPTGEGDTQYF.